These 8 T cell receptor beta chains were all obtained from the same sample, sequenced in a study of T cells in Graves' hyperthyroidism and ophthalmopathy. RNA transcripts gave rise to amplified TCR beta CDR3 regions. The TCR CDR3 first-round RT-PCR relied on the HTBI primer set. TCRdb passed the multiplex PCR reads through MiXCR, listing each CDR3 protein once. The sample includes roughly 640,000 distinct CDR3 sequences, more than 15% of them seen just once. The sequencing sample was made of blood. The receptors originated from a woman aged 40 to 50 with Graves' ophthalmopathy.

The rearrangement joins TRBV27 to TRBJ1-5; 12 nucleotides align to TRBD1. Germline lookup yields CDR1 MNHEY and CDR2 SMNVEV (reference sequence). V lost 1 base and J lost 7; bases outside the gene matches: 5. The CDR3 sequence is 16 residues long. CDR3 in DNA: TGTGCCAGCAGTTTATTGGGACAGGGGGCGAGGCAGCCCCAGCATTTT. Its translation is CASSLLGQGARQPQHF.

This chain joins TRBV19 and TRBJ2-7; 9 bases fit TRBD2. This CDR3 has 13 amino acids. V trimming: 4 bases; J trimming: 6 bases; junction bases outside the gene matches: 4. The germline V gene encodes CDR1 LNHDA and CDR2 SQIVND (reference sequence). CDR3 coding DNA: TGTGCCAGTAGTAGTAGCGGGAGTGCCGAGCAGTACTTC. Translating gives CASSSSGSAEQYF.

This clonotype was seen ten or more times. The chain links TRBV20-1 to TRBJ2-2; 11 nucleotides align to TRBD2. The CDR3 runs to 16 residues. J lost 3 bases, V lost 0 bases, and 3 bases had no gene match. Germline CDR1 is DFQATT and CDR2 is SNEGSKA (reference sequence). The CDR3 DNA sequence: TGCAGTGCTAGAGAATGGACTAGCGGGTACACCGGGGAGCTGTTTTTT. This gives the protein CSAREWTSGYTGELFF.

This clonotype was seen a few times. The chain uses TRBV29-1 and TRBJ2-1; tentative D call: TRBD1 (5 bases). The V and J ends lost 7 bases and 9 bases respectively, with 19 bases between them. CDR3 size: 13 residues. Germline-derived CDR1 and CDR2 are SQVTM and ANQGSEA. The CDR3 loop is CSGGMSQGGEQFF. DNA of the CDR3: TGCAGCGGCGGAATGTCCCAGGGTGGTGAGCAGTTCTTC.

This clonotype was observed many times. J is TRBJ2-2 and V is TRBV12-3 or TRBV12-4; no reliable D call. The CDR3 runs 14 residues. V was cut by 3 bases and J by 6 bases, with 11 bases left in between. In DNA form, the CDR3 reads TGTGCCAGCAGTTTGTTACTGCTCGCCGGGGAGCTGTTTTTT. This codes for CASSLLLLAGELFF.

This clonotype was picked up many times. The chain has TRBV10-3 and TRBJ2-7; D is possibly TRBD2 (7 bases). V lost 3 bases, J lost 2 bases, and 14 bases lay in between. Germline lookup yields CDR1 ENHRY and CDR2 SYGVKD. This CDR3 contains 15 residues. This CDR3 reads CAISEEGGDPYEQYF. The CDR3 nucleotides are TGTGCCATCAGTGAAGAAGGGGGGGACCCCTACGAGCAGTACTTC.

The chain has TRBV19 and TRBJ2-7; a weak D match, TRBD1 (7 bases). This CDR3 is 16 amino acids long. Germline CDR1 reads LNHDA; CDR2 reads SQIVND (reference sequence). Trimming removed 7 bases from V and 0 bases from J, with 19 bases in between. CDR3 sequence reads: CASIPPAGQTSYEQYF. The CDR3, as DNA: TGTGCCAGTATCCCCCCCGCGGGACAGACCTCCTACGAGCAGTACTTC.

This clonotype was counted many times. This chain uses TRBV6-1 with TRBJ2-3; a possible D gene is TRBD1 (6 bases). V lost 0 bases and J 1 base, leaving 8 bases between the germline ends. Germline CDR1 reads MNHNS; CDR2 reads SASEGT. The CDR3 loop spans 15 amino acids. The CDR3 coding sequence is TGTGCCAGCAGTGAAGCCTACAGGGGCACAGATACGCAGTATTTT. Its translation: CASSEAYRGTDTQYF.